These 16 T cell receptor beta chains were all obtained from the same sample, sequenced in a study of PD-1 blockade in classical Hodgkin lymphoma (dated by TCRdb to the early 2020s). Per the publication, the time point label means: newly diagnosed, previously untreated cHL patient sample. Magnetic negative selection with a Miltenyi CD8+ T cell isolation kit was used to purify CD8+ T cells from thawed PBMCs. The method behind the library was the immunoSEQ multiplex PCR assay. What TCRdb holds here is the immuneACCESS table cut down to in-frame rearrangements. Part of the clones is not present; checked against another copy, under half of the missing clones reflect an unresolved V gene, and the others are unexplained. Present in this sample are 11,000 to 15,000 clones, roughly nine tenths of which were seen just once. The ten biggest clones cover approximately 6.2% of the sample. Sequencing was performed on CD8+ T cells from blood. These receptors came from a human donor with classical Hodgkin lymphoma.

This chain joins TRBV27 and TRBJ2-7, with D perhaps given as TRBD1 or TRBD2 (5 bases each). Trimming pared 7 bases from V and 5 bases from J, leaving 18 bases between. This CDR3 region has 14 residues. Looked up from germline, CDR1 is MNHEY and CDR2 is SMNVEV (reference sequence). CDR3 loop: CASTPGTGIHEQYF. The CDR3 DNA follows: TGTGCCAGCACCCCGGGGACCGGCATCCACGAGCAGTACTTC.

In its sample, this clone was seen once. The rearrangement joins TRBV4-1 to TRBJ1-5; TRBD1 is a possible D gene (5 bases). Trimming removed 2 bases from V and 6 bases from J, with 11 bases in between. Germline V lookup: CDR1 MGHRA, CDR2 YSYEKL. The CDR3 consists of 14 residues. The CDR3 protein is CASSQIGEGQPQHF. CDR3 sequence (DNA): TGCGCCAGCAGCCAAATAGGGGAGGGTCAGCCCCAGCATTTT.

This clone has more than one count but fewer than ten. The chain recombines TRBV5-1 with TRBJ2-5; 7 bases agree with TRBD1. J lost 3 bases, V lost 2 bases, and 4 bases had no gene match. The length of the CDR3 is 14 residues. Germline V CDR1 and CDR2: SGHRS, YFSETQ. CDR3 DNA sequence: TGCGCCAGCAGCTTCGTTGACAGGGAAGAGACCCAGTACTTC. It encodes CASSFVDREETQYF.

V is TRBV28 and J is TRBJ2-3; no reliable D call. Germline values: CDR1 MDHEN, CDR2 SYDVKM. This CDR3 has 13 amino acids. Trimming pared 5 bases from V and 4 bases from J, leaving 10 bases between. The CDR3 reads CASSPPGADTQYF. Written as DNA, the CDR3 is TGTGCCAGCAGTCCCCCGGGCGCAGATACGCAGTATTTT.

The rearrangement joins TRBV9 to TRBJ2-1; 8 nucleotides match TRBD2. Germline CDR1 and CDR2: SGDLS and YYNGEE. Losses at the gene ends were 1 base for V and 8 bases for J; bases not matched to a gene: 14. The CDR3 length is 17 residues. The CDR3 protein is CASSVNPERELVDEQFF. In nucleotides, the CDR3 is TGTGCCAGCAGCGTAAATCCCGAGCGGGAGTTGGTGGATGAGCAGTTCTTC. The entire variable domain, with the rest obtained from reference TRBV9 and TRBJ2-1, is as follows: DSGVTQTPKHLITATGQRVTLRCSPRSGDLSVYWYQQSLDQGLQFLIQYYNGEERAKGNILERFSAQQFPDLHSELNLSSLELGDSALYFCASSVNPERELVDEQFFGPGTRLTVL.

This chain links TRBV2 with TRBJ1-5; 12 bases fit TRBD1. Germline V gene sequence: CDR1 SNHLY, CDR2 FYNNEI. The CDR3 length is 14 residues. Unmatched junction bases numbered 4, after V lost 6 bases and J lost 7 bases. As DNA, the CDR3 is TGTGCCAGCAGCGCCGGGACAGGGGGCCAGCCCCAGCATTTT. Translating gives CASSAGTGGQPQHF.

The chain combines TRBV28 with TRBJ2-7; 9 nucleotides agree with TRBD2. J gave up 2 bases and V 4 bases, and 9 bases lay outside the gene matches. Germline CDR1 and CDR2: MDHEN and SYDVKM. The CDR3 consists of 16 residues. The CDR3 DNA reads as TGTGCCAGCAGTTCGTCGGTGCTAGCGGGGCCCTACGAGCAGTACGTC. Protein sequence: CASSSSVLAGPYEQYV.

The CDR3 reads CASSSPTSGPYEQYF. Here the CDR3 DNA reads TGTGCCAGCAGCTCCCCGACTAGCGGCCCCTACGAGCAGTACTTC. The V and J genes are TRBV7-9 and TRBJ2-7; 9 nucleotides match TRBD2. There are 15 residues in the CDR3. V gave up 4 bases and J gave up 2 bases; unmatched junction bases: 6. CDR1 SEHNR and CDR2 FQNEAQ come from the germline V gene (reference sequence).

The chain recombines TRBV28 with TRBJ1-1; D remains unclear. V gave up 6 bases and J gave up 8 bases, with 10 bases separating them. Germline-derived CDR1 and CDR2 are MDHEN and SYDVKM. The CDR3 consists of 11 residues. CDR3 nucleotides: TGTGCCAGCAGCAATTGGGAGGAAGCTTTCTTT. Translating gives CASSNWEEAFF. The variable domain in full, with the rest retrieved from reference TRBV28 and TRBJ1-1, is DVKVTQSSRYLVKRTGEKVFLECVQDMDHENMFWYRQDPGLGLRLIYFSYDVKMKEKGDIPEGYSVSREKKERFSLILESASTNQTSMYLCASSNWEEAFFGQGTRLTVV.

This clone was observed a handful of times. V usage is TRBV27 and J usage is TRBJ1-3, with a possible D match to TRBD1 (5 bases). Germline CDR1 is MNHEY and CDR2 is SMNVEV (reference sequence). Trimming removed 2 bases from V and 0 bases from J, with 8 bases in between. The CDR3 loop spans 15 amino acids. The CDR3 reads CASSLQGSSGNTIYF. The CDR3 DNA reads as TGTGCCAGCAGTTTACAGGGTAGCTCTGGAAACACCATATATTTT.

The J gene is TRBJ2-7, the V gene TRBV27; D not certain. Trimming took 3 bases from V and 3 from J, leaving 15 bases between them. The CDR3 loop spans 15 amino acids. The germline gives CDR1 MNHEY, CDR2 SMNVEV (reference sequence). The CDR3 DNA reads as TGTGCCAGCAGTTTCTATCCTCCGGCAAGCTACGAGCAGTACTTC. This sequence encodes CASSFYPPASYEQYF.

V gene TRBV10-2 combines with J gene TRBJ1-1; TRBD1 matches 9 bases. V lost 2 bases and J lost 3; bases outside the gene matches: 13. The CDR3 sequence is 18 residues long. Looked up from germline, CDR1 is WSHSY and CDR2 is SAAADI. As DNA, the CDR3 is TGCGCCAGCAGTGAGACGGGACAGGGCTCGGTCGGGGACACTGAAGCTTTCTTT. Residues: CASSETGQGSVGDTEAFF.

The CDR3 DNA is TGCGCCAGCAGCCTCGGTCGTATTAGCAATCAGCCCCAGCATTTT. Translation gives CASSLGRISNQPQHF. The chain joins TRBV4-1 to TRBJ1-5; D is unclear. V was shortened by 4 bases and J by 0 bases, with 10 bases between the two germline ends. The CDR3 contains 15 residues. The germline V gene has CDR1 MGHRA and CDR2 YSYEKL.

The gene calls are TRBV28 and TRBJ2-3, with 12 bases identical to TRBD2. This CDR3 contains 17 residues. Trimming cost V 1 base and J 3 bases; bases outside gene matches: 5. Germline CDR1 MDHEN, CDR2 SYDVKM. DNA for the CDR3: TGTGCCAGCAGTTTATATACTAGCGGGAGGAGTACAGATACGCAGTATTTT. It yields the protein CASSLYTSGRSTDTQYF.

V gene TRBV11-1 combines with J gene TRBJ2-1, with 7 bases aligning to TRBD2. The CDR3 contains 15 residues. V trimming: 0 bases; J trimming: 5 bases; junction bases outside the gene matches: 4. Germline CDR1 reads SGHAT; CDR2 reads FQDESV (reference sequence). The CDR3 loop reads CASSLAGGPNNEQFF. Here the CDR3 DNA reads TGTGCCAGCAGCTTAGCGGGAGGGCCAAACAATGAGCAGTTCTTC.

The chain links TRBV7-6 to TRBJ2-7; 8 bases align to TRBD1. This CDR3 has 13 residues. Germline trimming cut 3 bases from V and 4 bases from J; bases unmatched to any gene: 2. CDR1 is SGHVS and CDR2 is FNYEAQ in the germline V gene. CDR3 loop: CASSFQGAYEQYF. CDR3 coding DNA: TGTGCCAGCAGCTTCCAGGGGGCGTACGAGCAGTACTTC.